The T cell receptor (beta chain) described here comes from a study of shared clonotypes between healthy human individuals. This CDR3 spans 14 amino acids. Germline values: CDR1 MNHEY, CDR2 SMNVEV (reference sequence). Generated by immunoSEQ multiplex PCR, the TCRdb table keeps only in-frame clones and is missing some. The repertoire has 2 million to 2.5 million clones, approximately 90% of them found once; the top ten carry around 0.4%. The gene calls are TRBV27 and TRBJ2-5, with a possible D match to TRBD2 (5 bases). TRBJ2-7 explains the end of the DNA better; the J call may be wrong. The origin of this receptor is a man between 18 and 35 years old in good health. Some clones in this sample may be carry-over from other donors' samples. Sequencing was done on a sample of naive CD4+ T cells from PBMCs. Documented subset: CD45RA+ positively selected. The CDR3 is CASSDLGRGYEQYF. In DNA form, the CDR3 reads TGTGCCAGCAGCGACTTAGGGAGAGGGTACGAGCAGTACTTC.